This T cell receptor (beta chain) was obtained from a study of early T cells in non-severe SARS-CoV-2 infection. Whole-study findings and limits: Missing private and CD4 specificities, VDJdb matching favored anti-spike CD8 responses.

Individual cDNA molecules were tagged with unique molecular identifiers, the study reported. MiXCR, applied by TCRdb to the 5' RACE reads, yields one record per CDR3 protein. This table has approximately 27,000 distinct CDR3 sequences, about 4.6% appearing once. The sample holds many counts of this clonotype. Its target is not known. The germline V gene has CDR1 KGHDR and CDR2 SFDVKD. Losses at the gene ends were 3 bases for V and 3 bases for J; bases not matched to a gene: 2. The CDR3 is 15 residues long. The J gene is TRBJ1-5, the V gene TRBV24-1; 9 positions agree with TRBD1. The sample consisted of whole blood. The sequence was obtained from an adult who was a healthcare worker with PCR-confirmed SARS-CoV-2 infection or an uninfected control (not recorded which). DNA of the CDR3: TGTGCCACCAGTGATGGGACAGGGACCAATCAGCCCCAGCATTTT. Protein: CATSDGTGTNQPQHF.